The 16 T cell receptor beta chains reported below all come from one sample, sequenced in a study of radiotherapy plus CTLA-4 blockade in lung cancer. TCRdb's table, derived via immunoSEQ multiplex PCR, lists solely in-frame clones and lacks some. Of tens of thousands of clones in the sample, 78% were seen once. This sample comprised peripheral blood, obtained from a patient treated with radiotherapy plus ipilimumab. These receptor sequences come from a human donor with non-small cell lung cancer who had a partial response to radiotherapy plus ipilimumab. Some clones in this sample may be carry-over from other donors' samples.

This clone was found once. The rearrangement joins TRBV5-6 to TRBJ2-3; TRBD2 matches at 7 bases. With V trimmed by 3 bases and J by 10 bases, 11 bases remained unmatched. The CDR3 totals 14 residues. The germline gives CDR1 SGHDT, CDR2 YYEEEE. Written as DNA, the CDR3 is TGTGCCAGCAGCTCGCCCCGGGGGGTCGAGCCGCAGTATTTT. Its protein is CASSSPRGVEPQYF.

The rearrangement links TRBV5-4 to TRBJ2-1; 8 positions match TRBD2. The CDR3 covers 16 residues. The V segment lost 4 bases and the J segment 4 bases; nucleotides outside the gene matches: 10. CDR1 and CDR2 from the germline V gene are SGHNT and YYREEE (reference sequence). In DNA form, the CDR3 reads TGTGCCAGCAGCACCCCCCGGGAGGGCCAGTACAATGAGCAGTTCTTC. Residues: CASSTPREGQYNEQFF. Drawing the rest from reference TRBV5-4 and TRBJ2-1, the complete variable domain is ETGVTQSPTHLIKTRGQQVTLRCSSQSGHNTVSWYQQALGQGPQFIFQYYREEENGRGNFPPRFSGLQFPNYSSELNVNALELDDSALYLCASSTPREGQYNEQFFGPGTRLTVL.

The chain joins TRBV29-1 to TRBJ2-5; a weak D match, TRBD1 (5 bases). The V gene lost 4 bases and the J gene lost 4 bases, with 13 bases spanning the gap. This CDR3 has 13 residues. The V gene's germline CDR1 is SQVTM and CDR2 ANQGSEA. CDR3 sequence reads: CSVGRQTGETQYF. In DNA, the CDR3 is TGCAGCGTTGGCAGACAGACCGGAGAGACCCAGTACTTC.

V usage is TRBV10-1 and J usage is TRBJ2-7, with TRBD1 matching 8 bases. The length of the CDR3 is 14 residues. The J segment lost 6 bases and the V segment lost 0 bases, leaving 4 bases of the junction unmatched. Germline CDR1 is WNHNN and CDR2 is SYGVQD (reference sequence). DNA for the CDR3: TGCGCCAGCAGTGAGTCCGGCAGGGGGCTCGAGCAGTACTTC. Protein: CASSESGRGLEQYF.

A few counts support this clone. V gene TRBV19 combines with J gene TRBJ1-5, with D possibly being TRBD1 (6 bases). V lost 2 bases and J 3 bases, leaving 11 bases between the germline ends. Germline V CDR1 and CDR2: LNHDA, SQIVND (reference sequence). CDR3 size: 15 residues. The DNA of the CDR3 is TGTGCCAGTAGTATATCGGGGGGCCCCAATCAGCCCCAGCATTTT. This gives the protein CASSISGGPNQPQHF.

The chain combines TRBV28 with TRBJ2-3; perhaps TRBD2 as D (6 bases). Germline V gene lookup returns CDR1 MDHEN and CDR2 SYDVKM. The CDR3 runs 15 residues. V was pared by 8 bases and J by 6 bases, with 21 bases between. CDR3 sequence reads: CASLPPGLTSDTQYF. The CDR3 DNA is TGTGCCAGCCTACCCCCGGGACTCACGTCGGATACGCAGTATTTT. The full variable domain, in which reference TRBV28 and TRBJ2-3 provide the parts outside the CDR3, is DVKVTQSSRYLVKRTGEKVFLECVQDMDHENMFWYRQDPGLGLRLIYFSYDVKMKEKGDIPEGYSVSREKKERFSLILESASTNQTSMYLCASLPPGLTSDTQYFGPGTRLTVL.

This clone has just a few counts. The rearrangement links TRBV5-4 to TRBJ2-2; D is possibly TRBD2 (5 bases). Germline CDR1 is SGHNT and CDR2 is YYREEE (reference sequence). The CDR3 is made up of 14 amino acids. Deletions cut 4 bases from V and 6 bases from J, with 13 bases between. The CDR3 DNA reads TGTGCCAGCAGCACCTTTCGGGGAGCCGGGGAGCTGTTTTTT. Translated: CASSTFRGAGELFF.

The rearrangement uses TRBV18 and TRBJ2-7; D is perhaps TRBD1 (6 bases). This CDR3 contains 17 residues. Looked up from germline, CDR1 is KGHSH and CDR2 is LQKENI. Deletions cut 1 base from V and 5 bases from J, with 21 bases between. CDR3 DNA: TGTGCCAGCTCACCACTTCCTTCGGGACACTTTAGGGACGAGCAGTACTTC. It translates to CASSPLPSGHFRDEQYF.

The V gene is TRBV2, the J gene TRBJ1-4, with 11 bases that match TRBD1. The germline CDR1 and CDR2 sequences are SNHLY and FYNNEI. CDR3 length: 16 amino acids. V trimming: 6 bases; J trimming: 4 bases; junction bases outside the gene matches: 7. CDR3 coding DNA: TGTGCCAGCAGGACCGGACAGGGGGCGGGTAATGAAAAACTGTTTTTT. Translating gives CASRTGQGAGNEKLFF.

The rearrangement joins TRBV18 to TRBJ2-1; tentatively, D is TRBD2 (6 bases). In germline, CDR1 is KGHSH, CDR2 LQKENI. The V end was cut by 4 bases, the J end by 0 bases, with 16 bases between. The CDR3 runs 17 residues. The CDR3 DNA sequence: TGTGCCAGCTCACTATCCCTTAGCGGCAGCTCCTACAATGAGCAGTTCTTC. This sequence encodes CASSLSLSGSSYNEQFF.

The chain has TRBV7-2 and TRBJ1-6; a weak D match, TRBD1 (6 bases). Germline CDR1 and CDR2: SGHTA and FQGNSA. V was clipped by 2 bases and J by 5 bases, with 13 bases between them. The CDR3 runs to 16 residues. The CDR3 is CASSLNRQGNNSPLHF. CDR3 bases: TGTGCCAGCAGCTTAAATCGTCAGGGGAATAATTCACCCCTCCACTTT. Together with reference TRBV7-2 and TRBJ1-6, the CDR3 gives the full variable domain: GAGVSQSPSNKVTEKGKDVELRCDPISGHTALYWYRQSLGQGLEFLIYFQGNSAPDKSGLPSDRFSAERTGGSVSTLTIQRTQQEDSAVYLCASSLNRQGNNSPLHFGNGTRLTVT.

The V call is TRBV4-2, the J call TRBJ2-5; 11 bases align to TRBD2. There are 16 residues in the CDR3. J gave up 2 bases and V 4 bases, and 6 bases lay outside the gene matches. Per germline, CDR1 LGHNA and CDR2 YNFKEQ. CDR3 nucleotides: TGTGCCAGCAGCCGTATAGCGGGGGGGACACAAGAGACCCAGTACTTC. Its protein is CASSRIAGGTQETQYF.

The rearrangement links TRBV29-1 to TRBJ2-5; 7 bases fit TRBD2. This CDR3 is 12 amino acids long. The V gene end was trimmed by 6 bases and the J gene end by 5 bases; junction bases not matched to a gene: 6. CDR1 and CDR2 from the germline V gene are SQVTM and ANQGSEA. CDR3 residues: CSVRGSGETQYF. The CDR3 DNA is TGCAGCGTGAGGGGTAGCGGGGAGACCCAGTACTTC.

The chain links TRBV7-6 to TRBJ2-1, with TRBD1 as a possible D gene (5 bases). CDR1 SGHVS and CDR2 FNYEAQ come from the germline V gene. CDR3 size: 17 residues. V was shortened by 5 bases and J by 4 bases, with 21 bases between the two germline ends. The CDR3 DNA reads as TGTGCCAGCAGCCCCTCCCTTAGGGGAAGTTCATACAATGAGCAGTTCTTC. This codes for CASSPSLRGSSYNEQFF.

This sequence joins TRBV7-9 and TRBJ2-1; no clear D. Germline CDR1 reads SEHNR; CDR2 reads FQNEAQ (reference sequence). This CDR3 has 11 amino acids. V lost 5 bases and J lost 5, with 4 bases in between. The DNA of the CDR3 is TGTGCCAGCAGCGAGGACAATGAGCAGTTCTTC. Its translation: CASSEDNEQFF.

The chain recombines TRBV29-1 with TRBJ1-1; TRBD1 aligns across 7 bases. The CDR3 spans 13 residues. V trimming: 4 bases; J trimming: 3 bases; junction bases outside the gene matches: 5. Germline assignment: CDR1 SQVTM and CDR2 ANQGSEA. CDR3 protein: CSVGRDRDTEAFF. The CDR3 DNA follows: TGCAGCGTTGGCCGGGACAGAGACACTGAAGCTTTCTTT.